A selection of T cell receptor beta chains follows, all from one sample in a study of T cells in Graves' hyperthyroidism and ophthalmopathy. TCRdb re-called the multiplex PCR reads with MiXCR, one entry per CDR3 protein. Among about 840,000 distinct CDR3 sequences, around 38% were seen once, and the ten largest hold more than 7%. The specimen sequenced was blood. The receptors were sampled from a man younger than 35 with Graves' hyperthyroidism. CDR3s leave out the opening cysteine and the closing phenylalanine or tryptophan.

j_call v_call cdr3_aa
TRBJ2-2 TRBV5-5 ASRQGQGTNTGELF
TRBJ1-1 TRBV5-5 ASSLWDSTEAF
TRBJ1-2 TRBV4-1 ASSQVPGKEGYT
TRBJ2-7 TRBV7-8 ASSLVSPAYEQY
TRBJ1-2 TRBV29-1 SAGGGSGYT
TRBJ2-7 TRBV10-3 AISEQGIYEQY
TRBJ2-7 TRBV25-1 ASRSPSGFYEQY
TRBJ2-5 TRBV7-9 ASSWQGRETQY
TRBJ2-2 TRBV20-1 SARERGPNTGELF
TRBJ1-2 TRBV2 ASRGGGGGGYT
TRBJ2-7 TRBV29-1 SVVDIRDSLYEQY
TRBJ2-7 TRBV5-5 ASSQGSGGGYEQY
TRBJ2-7 TRBV4-1 ASSQGTGNYEQY
TRBJ1-1 TRBV29-1 SVELIGGTVPEAF
TRBJ1-2 TRBV12-3/TRBV12-4 ASSSPTGYT
TRBJ2-7 TRBV7-9 ASSTPAGGSYEQY
TRBJ2-7 TRBV10-3 AISEGLHNEQY
TRBJ1-1 TRBV10-3 AISGARDGDPMNTEAF
TRBJ2-7 TRBV4-1 ASSQLGGSRAYEQY
TRBJ2-2 TRBV29-1 SAQENTGELF
TRBJ1-1 TRBV4-1 ASANGGAYEAF
TRBJ2-5 TRBV12-3/TRBV12-4 ASSPARDELGTQY
TRBJ2-7 TRBV10-2 ASSTRIEQY
TRBJ1-1 TRBV5-1 ASRGLMNTEAF
TRBJ2-2 TRBV19 ASSRGAGTGELF
TRBJ2-7 TRBV9 ASSVDAGQQY
TRBJ2-7 TRBV2 ASSSPGTGYSYEQY
TRBJ2-5 TRBV7-9 ASTDTGTGRWAQY
TRBJ1-6 TRBV5-6 ASSSVRTSDNSPLH
TRBJ1-1 TRBV12-3/TRBV12-4 ASRSPQRTAF
TRBJ2-2 TRBV20-1 SAQEEWGSGELF
TRBJ2-5 TRBV29-1 SVSGTGKETQY
TRBJ2-3 TRBV20-1 SARPRLAGWMDTQY
TRBJ1-2 TRBV20-1 SARDGGGVGYT
TRBJ1-2 TRBV7-8 ASSLPSRDRSEPYGYT
TRBJ1-2 TRBV5-5 ASSLGSRDGYT
TRBJ2-6 TRBV9 ASSPTPSGANVLT
TRBJ2-5 TRBV7-9 ASSQDDRGIAETQY
TRBJ2-5 TRBV4-1 ASSQDLRTGVLETQY
TRBJ2-5 TRBV7-9 ASSLVGFSGGDQETQY
TRBJ2-7 TRBV7-9 ASSFVEGASYEQY
TRBJ1-2 TRBV12-3/TRBV12-4 ASRPANYGYT
TRBJ2-2 TRBV11-2 ASSLRSGDTGELF
TRBJ1-6 TRBV6-6 ASSYLSLNSPLH
TRBJ1-2 TRBV10-3 AINYPGTGGYT
TRBJ1-6 TRBV5-6 ASEDINSPLH
TRBJ1-4 TRBV9 ASSVEWGLGEKLF
TRBJ2-5 TRBV20-1 SARDIKGLETQY
TRBJ2-5 TRBV9 ASSEGGAIQETQY
TRBJ1-1 TRBV7-8 ASSLGSTMNTEAF
TRBJ2-7 TRBV7-2 ASSLRRTSRTYEQY
TRBJ2-7 TRBV10-3 AISESGGAQGEQY
TRBJ1-2 TRBV2 ASSYSDGNYGYT